A single sample is the source of the 27 T cell receptor beta chains below, sequenced in a study of cytomegalovirus exposure and HLA in healthy donors. Amplification used 60 Vbeta primers and 13 Jbeta primers. Profiling relied on immunoSEQ multiplex PCR, and the TCRdb table lists in-frame clones only, not all of them. The sample consists of about 130,000 clones, 60% to 75% of them appearing once. The source material was PBMCs. These TCRs come from a human donor in good health.

The chain joins TRBV27 to TRBJ2-7, with 10 bases identical to TRBD2. The ends lost 1 base at V and 2 bases at J; junction bases unmatched: 11. CDR3 length: 18 residues. Germline V CDR1 and CDR2: MNHEY, SMNVEV (reference sequence). The CDR3 region has the DNA TGTGCCAGCAGTTTATTTCCACCGGGACTAGCGCCGACCTACGAGCAGTACTTC. Its translation is CASSLFPPGLAPTYEQYF.

J is TRBJ2-2 and V is TRBV20-1, with D hard to call. CDR1 and CDR2 (germline): DFQATT, SNEGSKA (reference sequence). The CDR3 runs 11 residues. CDR3 DNA: TGCCCGGCGGTTGCGTCCGGGGAGCTGTTTTTT. Residues: CPAVASGELFF.

The rearrangement uses TRBV27 and TRBJ1-1, with a possible D match to TRBD1 (5 bases). Germline V gene data show CDR1 as MNHEY and CDR2 as SMNVEV (reference sequence). This CDR3 contains 14 residues. The V end was cut by 4 bases, the J end by 6 bases, with 15 bases between. The CDR3: CASSSRQLRSEAFF. The CDR3 DNA reads TGTGCCAGCAGTTCCCGACAGCTTCGGTCTGAAGCTTTCTTT.

CDR3 nucleotide sequence: TGTGCCAGCAGCCCGGACAGGGGAGATCAGCCCCAGCATTTT. Translated, it gives CASSPDRGDQPQHF. The chain has TRBV2 and TRBJ1-5; 9 bases align to TRBD1. The CDR3 contains 14 residues. CDR1 and CDR2 from the germline V gene are SNHLY and FYNNEI. The junction had 5 bases not matched to a gene; V was cut back by 6 bases and J by 5 bases.

The table lists this clone with a few counts. In DNA form, the CDR3 reads TGCGCCACCAGACGGCACAGGGGGTTCAGGGAGACCCAGTACTTC. Encoded protein: CATRRHRGFRETQYF. The chain recombines TRBV4-1 with TRBJ2-5; 8 bases agree with TRBD1. The CDR3 runs to 15 residues. V was clipped by 10 bases and J by 5 bases; unmatched bases: 15. The germline V gene encodes CDR1 MGHRA and CDR2 YSYEKL.

The rearrangement uses TRBV6-4 and TRBJ2-2, with TRBD2 matching 14 bases. CDR3 length: 19 amino acids. CDR1 MRHNA and CDR2 SNTAGT come from the germline V gene. V trimming: 4 bases; J trimming: 3 bases; junction bases outside the gene matches: 10. This CDR3 is CASSVGTSGSGGDTGELFF. The CDR3, as DNA: TGTGCCAGCAGTGTGGGGACTAGCGGGAGTGGCGGTGACACCGGGGAGCTGTTTTTT.

The chain carries TRBV28 and TRBJ1-5; TRBD1 matches 7 bases. V lost 1 base and J lost 7; bases outside the gene matches: 10. The CDR3 extends over 16 amino acids. The germline V gene has CDR1 MDHEN and CDR2 SYDVKM. The CDR3 DNA is TGTGCCAGCAGTTTATACACAGGGGCGCGAGGACAGCCCCAGCATTTT. Its translation is CASSLYTGARGQPQHF.

This clone was detected once. This rearrangement joins TRBV29-1 to TRBJ2-7, with TRBD1 matching over 8 bases. Trimming cost V 6 bases and J 6 bases; bases outside gene matches: 7. Germline loops: CDR1 SQVTM, CDR2 ANQGSEA. This CDR3 is built from 12 residues. CDR3 sequence: CSVGTGKGEQYF. CDR3 in DNA: TGCAGCGTCGGGACAGGCAAAGGCGAGCAGTACTTC.

There are a few counts of this clone. The chain employs TRBV28 and TRBJ1-2; TRBD1 might be the D (5 bases). V was clipped by 10 bases and J by 4 bases, with 25 bases between them. There are 16 residues in the CDR3. From germline, CDR1 is MDHEN and CDR2 SYDVKM. The CDR3 loop is CATAGGEGIGVYGYTF. CDR3 DNA sequence: TGTGCCACTGCGGGCGGGGAGGGCATAGGGGTCTATGGCTACACCTTC.

The rearrangement uses TRBV7-2 and TRBJ2-1, with D possibly TRBD1 on 6 matching bases. Germline V gene lookup returns CDR1 SGHTA and CDR2 FQGNSA. V lost 1 base to trimming and J lost 10 bases, with 8 bases between them. The CDR3 runs to 12 residues. The CDR3 sequence is CASSLETGEQFF. CDR3 sequence (DNA): TGTGCCAGCAGCTTAGAGACAGGAGAGCAGTTCTTC.

The V call is TRBV4-1, the J call TRBJ2-7, with D unclear. The V gene's germline CDR1 is MGHRA and CDR2 YSYEKL. Trimming cost V 3 bases and J 7 bases, with 16 bases left between them. There are 14 residues in the CDR3. The CDR3 nucleotides are TGCGCCAGCAGCCATCTGGGCAGGATCATTGAGCAGTACTTC. It specifies CASSHLGRIIEQYF.

With regard to this clone: Other DNA sequences in the sample encode the same CDR3. The chain carries TRBV5-5 and TRBJ2-3; 13 nucleotides align to TRBD2. The germline CDR1 and CDR2 sequences are SGHKS and YYEKEE (reference sequence). Germline trimming cut 0 bases from V and 4 bases from J; bases unmatched to any gene: 2. The CDR3 totals 16 residues. The CDR3 DNA reads as TGTGCCAGCAGCTTGGCACTAGCGGGAGGGGCAGATACGCAGTATTTT. Amino acid sequence: CASSLALAGGADTQYF.

The chain recombines TRBV6-6 with TRBJ1-5; D unresolved. Germline V CDR1 and CDR2: MNHNY, SVGAGI (reference sequence). This CDR3 contains 15 residues. Between the trimmed V and J ends, which lost 6 bases and 0 bases, there was a span of 12 bases. The CDR3 coding sequence is TGTGCCAGCAGCTCCGACCGGGGTAGCAATCAGCCCCAGCATTTT. Its translation is CASSSDRGSNQPQHF.

This clone was seen more than once but under ten times. The gene calls are TRBV18 and TRBJ2-5, with D possibly matching TRBD2 (7 bases). This CDR3 region has 16 residues. V dropped 0 bases and J dropped 5 bases, with 16 bases sitting between them. Germline CDR1 KGHSH, CDR2 LQKENI. CDR3 amino acids: CASSPPLRGREETQYF. CDR3 DNA sequence: TGTGCCAGCTCACCACCGCTTCGGGGGCGGGAGGAGACCCAGTACTTC. The variable domain in full, completed from reference TRBV18 and TRBJ2-5, reads NAGVMQNPRHLVRRRGQEARLRCSPMKGHSHVYWYRQLPEEGLKFMVYLQKENIIDESGMPKERFSAEFPKEGPSILRIQQVVRGDSAAYFCASSPPLRGREETQYFGPGTRLLVL.

This clone was counted a few times. The V and J genes are TRBV5-1 and TRBJ2-5; 7 nucleotides line up with TRBD1. Germline lookup yields CDR1 SGHRS and CDR2 YFSETQ. V lost 4 bases, J lost 2 bases, and 5 bases stayed unmatched. This CDR3 spans 14 amino acids. The CDR3 protein is CASSTSGQQETQYF. For the CDR3, the DNA is TGCGCCAGCAGCACCTCGGGACAGCAAGAGACCCAGTACTTC.

This clone was counted a few times. This rearrangement joins TRBV6-5 to TRBJ1-5; the D gene is possibly TRBD1 (6 bases). Trimming took off 6 bases at V and 4 bases at J, with 13 bases between the two ends. Germline CDR1 MNHEY, CDR2 SVGAGI. CDR3 length equals 14 residues. Here the CDR3 DNA reads TGTGCCAGCAGGCCACAGGGTGGGAATCAGCCCCAGCATTTT. Its translation is CASRPQGGNQPQHF.

On this clone: A read error may produce the germline difference seen at one junction end. The chain has TRBV7-2 and TRBJ1-2; D remains unclear. The length of the CDR3 is 13 residues. Germline V lookup: CDR1 SGHTA, CDR2 FQGNSA. The CDR3 DNA follows: TGTGCCAGCAGCCCACACATAAACTATGGCTACCCCTTC. Translation: CASSPHINYGYPF.

This sequence joins TRBV28 and TRBJ2-4; no clear D gene. Looked up from germline, CDR1 is MDHEN and CDR2 is SYDVKM. The CDR3 totals 15 residues. Trimming cost V 5 bases and J 3 bases, with 14 bases left between them. The chain's CDR3 is CASSELLPHKNIQYF. The CDR3 coding sequence is TGTGCCAGCAGTGAGCTCCTACCGCACAAAAACATTCAGTACTTC.

This clone was detected only once. J is TRBJ2-2 and V is TRBV10-3, with TRBD2 matching over 9 bases. The CDR3 is 16 amino acids. The V gene's germline CDR1 is ENHRY and CDR2 SYGVKD. J lost 3 bases, V lost 10 bases, and 12 bases had no gene match. This CDR3 reads CATRGREGHDTGELFF. The CDR3 DNA reads as TGTGCCACCCGCGGGCGGGAGGGCCACGACACCGGGGAGCTGTTTTTT.

The rearrangement joins TRBV13 to TRBJ2-5; 10 nucleotides align to TRBD2. The DNA matches TRBJ2-7 better at its end, which makes the J call doubtful. The germline V gene encodes CDR1 PRHDT and CDR2 FYEKMQ (reference sequence). CDR3 length: 15 residues. DNA of the CDR3: TGTGCCAGCAGCCCCGGACTAGCGGATTCCTACGAGCAGTACTTC. Its protein product is CASSPGLADSYEQYF.

The gene calls are TRBV27 and TRBJ2-7, with 10 bases fitting TRBD1. CDR1 is MNHEY, CDR2 SMNVEV, per germline (reference sequence). After removal of 5 bases from V and 5 bases from J, the junction contained 9 bases not matched to a gene. The CDR3 spans 15 residues. CDR3 nucleotides: TGTGCCAGCAGTAACCGCCCGGGACAGGGGAACGAGCAGTACTTC. Translating it yields CASSNRPGQGNEQYF.

This clone has just one count. The chain employs TRBV28 and TRBJ2-7; TRBD1 is a possible D gene (5 bases). The V gene lost 3 bases and the J gene lost 6 bases, with 12 bases spanning the gap. The germline gives CDR1 MDHEN, CDR2 SYDVKM. This CDR3 contains 13 residues. CDR3 sequence (DNA): TGTGCCAGCAGTTTGGCCGGACAAGGCGAGCAGTACTTC. Protein product: CASSLAGQGEQYF.

This sequence joins TRBV5-4 and TRBJ1-6, with 9 bases matching TRBD1. This CDR3 has 16 residues. Trimming removed 4 bases from V and 1 base from J; junction bases left unmatched: 3. Germline values: CDR1 SGHNT, CDR2 YYREEE (reference sequence). The CDR3 DNA reads as TGTGCCAGCAGCCCCGGGACAGGGTCCTATAATTCACCCCTCCACTTT. Its translation: CASSPGTGSYNSPLHF. Full variable domain (rest looked up from reference TRBV5-4 and TRBJ1-6): ETGVTQSPTHLIKTRGQQVTLRCSSQSGHNTVSWYQQALGQGPQFIFQYYREEENGRGNFPPRFSGLQFPNYSSELNVNALELDDSALYLCASSPGTGSYNSPLHFGNGTRLTVT.

This rearrangement joins TRBV7-9 to TRBJ2-4; tentative D call: TRBD2 (5 bases). The CDR3 consists of 15 residues. V was clipped by 3 bases and J by 2 bases, with 11 bases between them. The V gene's germline CDR1 is SEHNR and CDR2 FQNEAQ (reference sequence). The chain's CDR3 is CASSLAGGSKNIQYF. CDR3 nucleotide sequence: TGTGCCAGCAGCTTGGCCGGCGGGTCCAAAAACATTCAGTACTTC. Combining the CDR3 with reference TRBV7-9 and TRBJ2-4 gives the whole variable domain DTGVSQNPRHKITKRGQNVTFRCDPISEHNRLYWYRQTLGQGPEFLTYFQNEAQLEKSRLLSDRFSAERPKGSFSTLEIQRTEQGDSAMYLCASSLAGGSKNIQYFGAGTRLSVL.

The chain combines TRBV19 with TRBJ2-1; D possibly corresponds to TRBD1 (6 bases). Per germline, CDR1 LNHDA and CDR2 SQIVND (reference sequence). The V gene lost 0 bases and the J gene lost 10 bases, with 10 bases spanning the gap. The CDR3 covers 13 residues. Here the CDR3 DNA reads TGTGCCAGTAGTATAGAAGGGGGATCCGAGCAGTTCTTC. Its protein is CASSIEGGSEQFF.

Only one count was recorded for this clone. The genes are TRBV7-3 and TRBJ2-1; tentatively, D is TRBD2 (7 bases). The CDR3 has 13 amino acids. Trimming pared 0 bases from V and 15 bases from J, leaving 15 bases between. Germline assignment: CDR1 SGHTA and CDR2 FQGTGA. The CDR3 sequence is CASSLTVGGVRFF. The CDR3 DNA sequence: TGTGCCAGCAGCTTAACGGTAGGGGGGGTGCGGTTCTTC.

This chain links TRBV19 with TRBJ2-5; D may be TRBD1 (6 bases). The V end lost 3 bases, the J end lost 1 base, and 12 bases lay between the germline ends. CDR3 length: 15 amino acids. CDR1 LNHDA and CDR2 SQIVND come from the germline V gene (reference sequence). This CDR3 is CASSILGQSQETQYF. As DNA, the CDR3 is TGTGCCAGTAGTATCCTCGGACAGAGCCAAGAGACCCAGTACTTC.